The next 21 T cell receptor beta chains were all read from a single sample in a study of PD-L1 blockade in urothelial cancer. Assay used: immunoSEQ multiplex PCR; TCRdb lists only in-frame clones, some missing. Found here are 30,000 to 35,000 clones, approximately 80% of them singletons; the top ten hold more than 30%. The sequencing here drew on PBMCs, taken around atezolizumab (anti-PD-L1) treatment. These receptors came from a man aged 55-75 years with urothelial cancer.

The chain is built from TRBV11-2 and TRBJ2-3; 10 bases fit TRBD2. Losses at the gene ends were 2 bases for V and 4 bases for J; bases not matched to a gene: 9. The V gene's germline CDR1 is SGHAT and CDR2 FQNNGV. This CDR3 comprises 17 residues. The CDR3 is CASSLSSGRANSDTQYF. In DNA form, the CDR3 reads TGTGCCAGCAGCTTATCCAGCGGGAGGGCCAATTCAGATACGCAGTATTTT. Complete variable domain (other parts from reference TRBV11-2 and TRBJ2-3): EAGVAQSPRYKIIEKRQSVAFWCNPISGHATLYWYQQILGQGPKLLIQFQNNGVVDDSQLPKDRFSAERLKGVDSTLKIQPAKLEDSAVYLCASSLSSGRANSDTQYFGPGTRLTVL.

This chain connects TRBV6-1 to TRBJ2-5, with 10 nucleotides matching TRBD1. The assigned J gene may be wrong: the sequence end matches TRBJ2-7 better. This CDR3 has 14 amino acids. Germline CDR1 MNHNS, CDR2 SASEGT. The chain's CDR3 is CASSRQGASYEQYF. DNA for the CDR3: TGTGCCAGCAGTCGACAGGGGGCCTCCTACGAGCAGTACTTC.

CDR3 in amino acids: CATSRVAGAGTGELFF. For the CDR3, the DNA is TGTGCCACCAGCAGAGTAGCAGGGGCGGGCACCGGGGAGCTGTTTTTT. This chain joins TRBV15 and TRBJ2-2, with D tentatively TRBD1 (6 bases). This CDR3 has 16 amino acids. V lost 1 base to trimming and J lost 4 bases, with 13 bases between them. CDR1 and CDR2 from the germline V gene are LNHNV and YYDKDF (reference sequence).

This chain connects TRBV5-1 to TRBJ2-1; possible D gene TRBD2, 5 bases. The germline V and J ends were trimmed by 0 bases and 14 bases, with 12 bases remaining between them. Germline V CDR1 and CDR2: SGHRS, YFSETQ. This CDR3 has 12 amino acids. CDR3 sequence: CASSLAGIREFF. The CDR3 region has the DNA TGCGCCAGCAGCTTGGCGGGAATTAGAGAGTTCTTC.

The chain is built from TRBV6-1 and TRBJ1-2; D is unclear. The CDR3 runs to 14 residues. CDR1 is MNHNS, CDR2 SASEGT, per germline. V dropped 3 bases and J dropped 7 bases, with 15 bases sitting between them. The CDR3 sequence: CASSEKKRAGGYTF. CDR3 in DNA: TGTGCCAGCAGTGAGAAAAAACGGGCGGGTGGCTACACCTTC.

The CDR3: CASSLETADTQYF. The CDR3 DNA is TGCGCCAGCAGCTTGGAAACAGCAGATACGCAGTATTTT. The V and J genes are TRBV5-1 and TRBJ2-3; D is unresolved. Germline V gene lookup returns CDR1 SGHRS and CDR2 YFSETQ. There are 13 residues in the CDR3. Trimming shortened V by 0 bases and J by 4 bases, and 6 bases separated the two germline ends.

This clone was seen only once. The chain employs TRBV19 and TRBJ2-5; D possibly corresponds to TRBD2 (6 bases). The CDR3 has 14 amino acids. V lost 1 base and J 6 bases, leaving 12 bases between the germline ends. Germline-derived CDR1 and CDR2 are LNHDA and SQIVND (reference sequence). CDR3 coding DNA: TGTGCCAGTAGTATAGGCGGGGATCTACAGACCCAGTACTTC. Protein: CASSIGGDLQTQYF.

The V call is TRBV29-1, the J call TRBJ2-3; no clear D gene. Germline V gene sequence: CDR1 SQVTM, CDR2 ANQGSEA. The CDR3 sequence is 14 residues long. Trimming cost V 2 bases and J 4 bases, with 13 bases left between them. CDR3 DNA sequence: TGCAGCGTTGAACCGGGTCCGCCGGCAGATACGCAGTATTTT. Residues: CSVEPGPPADTQYF.

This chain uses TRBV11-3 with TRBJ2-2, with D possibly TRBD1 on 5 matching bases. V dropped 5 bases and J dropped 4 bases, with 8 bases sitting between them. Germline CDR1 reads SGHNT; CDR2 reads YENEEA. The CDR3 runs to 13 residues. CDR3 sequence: CASSIRGTGELFF. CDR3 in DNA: TGTGCCAGCAGCATAAGGGGCACCGGGGAGCTGTTTTTT.

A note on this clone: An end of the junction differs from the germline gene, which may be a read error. The CDR3 here is CASSQGGRGITEAFF. The DNA of the CDR3 is TGCGCCAGCAGTCAAGGCGGCAGAGGAATCACTGAAGCTTTCTTT. The chain carries TRBV4-1 and TRBJ1-1; D call uncertain. This CDR3 region has 15 residues. Germline assignment: CDR1 MGHRA and CDR2 YSYEKL.

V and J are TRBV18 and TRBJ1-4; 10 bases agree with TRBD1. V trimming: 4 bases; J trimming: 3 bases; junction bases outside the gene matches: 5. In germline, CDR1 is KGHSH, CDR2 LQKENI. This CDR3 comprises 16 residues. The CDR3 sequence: CASSRDRGGSNEKLFF. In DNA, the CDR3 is TGTGCCAGCTCACGGGACAGGGGAGGATCTAATGAAAAACTGTTTTTT.

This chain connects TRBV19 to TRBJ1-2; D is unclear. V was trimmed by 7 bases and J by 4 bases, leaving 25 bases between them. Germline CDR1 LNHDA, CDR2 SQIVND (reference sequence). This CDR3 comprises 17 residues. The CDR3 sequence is CASTPASATGSGYGYTF. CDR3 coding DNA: TGTGCCAGTACCCCAGCCTCGGCGACCGGCTCAGGCTATGGCTACACCTTC.

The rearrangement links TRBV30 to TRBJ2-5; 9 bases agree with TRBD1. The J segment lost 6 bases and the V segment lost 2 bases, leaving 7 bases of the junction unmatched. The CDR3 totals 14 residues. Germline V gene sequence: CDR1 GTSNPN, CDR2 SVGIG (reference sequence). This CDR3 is CAWSQGQGWKTQYF. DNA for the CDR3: TGTGCCTGGAGTCAGGGACAGGGATGGAAGACCCAGTACTTC.

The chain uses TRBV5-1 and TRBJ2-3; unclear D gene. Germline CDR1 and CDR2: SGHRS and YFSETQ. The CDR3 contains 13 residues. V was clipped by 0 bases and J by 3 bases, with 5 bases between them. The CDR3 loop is CASSLGRTDTQYF. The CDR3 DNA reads TGCGCCAGCAGCTTGGGGCGGACAGATACGCAGTATTTT.

The CDR3 reads CASSGGHLNTEAFF. The CDR3 DNA reads TGTGCCAGCAGCGGCGGACATTTGAACACTGAAGCTTTCTTT. V usage is TRBV7-6 and J usage is TRBJ1-1; possibly TRBD1 for D (5 bases). Trimming removed 5 bases at V and 0 bases at J, with 10 bases between. Germline loops: CDR1 SGHVS, CDR2 FNYEAQ. The CDR3 loop spans 14 amino acids.

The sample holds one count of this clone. CDR3 sequence reads: CASSPGVVAGSAETQYF. The CDR3 bases are TGTGCCAGCAGCCCGGGGGTGGTAGCGGGCTCCGCGGAGACCCAGTACTTC. The gene calls are TRBV7-2 and TRBJ2-5, with 7 bases that match TRBD2. The CDR3 loop spans 17 amino acids. Unmatched junction bases numbered 17, after V lost 5 bases and J lost 5 bases. Per germline, CDR1 SGHTA and CDR2 FQGNSA.

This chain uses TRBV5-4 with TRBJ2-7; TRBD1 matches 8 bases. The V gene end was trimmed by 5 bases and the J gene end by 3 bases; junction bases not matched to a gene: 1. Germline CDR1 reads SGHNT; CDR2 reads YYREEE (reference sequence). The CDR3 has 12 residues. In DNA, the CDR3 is TGTGCCAGCAGGGGACAGGACTACGAGCAGTACTTC. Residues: CASRGQDYEQYF.

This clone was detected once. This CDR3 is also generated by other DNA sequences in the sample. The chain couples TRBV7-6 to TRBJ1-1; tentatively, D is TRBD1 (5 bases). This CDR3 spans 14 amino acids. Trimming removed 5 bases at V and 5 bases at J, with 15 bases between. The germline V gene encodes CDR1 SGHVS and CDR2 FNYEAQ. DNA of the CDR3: TGTGCCAGCAGCACCTTGACAAAGGGGACTGAAGCTTTCTTT. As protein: CASSTLTKGTEAFF.

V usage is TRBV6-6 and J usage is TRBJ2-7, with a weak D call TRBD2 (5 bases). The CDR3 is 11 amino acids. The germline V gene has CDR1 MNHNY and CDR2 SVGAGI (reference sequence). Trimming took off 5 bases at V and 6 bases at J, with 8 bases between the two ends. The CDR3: CASSTRFEQYF. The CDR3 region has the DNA TGTGCCAGCAGTACTAGGTTCGAGCAGTACTTC.

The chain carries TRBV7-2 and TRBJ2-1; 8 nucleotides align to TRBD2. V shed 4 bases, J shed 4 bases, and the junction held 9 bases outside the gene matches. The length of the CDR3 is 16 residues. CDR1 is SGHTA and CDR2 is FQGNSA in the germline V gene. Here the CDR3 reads CASSSPAGALYNEQFF. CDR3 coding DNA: TGTGCCAGCAGCTCGCCAGCGGGGGCCCTATACAATGAGCAGTTCTTC.

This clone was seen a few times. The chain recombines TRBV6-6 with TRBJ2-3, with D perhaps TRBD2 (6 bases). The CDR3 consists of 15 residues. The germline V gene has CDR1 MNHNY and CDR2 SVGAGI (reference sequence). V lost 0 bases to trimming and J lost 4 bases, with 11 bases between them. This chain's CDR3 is CASSYSPGAADTQYF. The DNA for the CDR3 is TGTGCCAGCAGTTACTCGCCGGGAGCTGCAGATACGCAGTATTTT.